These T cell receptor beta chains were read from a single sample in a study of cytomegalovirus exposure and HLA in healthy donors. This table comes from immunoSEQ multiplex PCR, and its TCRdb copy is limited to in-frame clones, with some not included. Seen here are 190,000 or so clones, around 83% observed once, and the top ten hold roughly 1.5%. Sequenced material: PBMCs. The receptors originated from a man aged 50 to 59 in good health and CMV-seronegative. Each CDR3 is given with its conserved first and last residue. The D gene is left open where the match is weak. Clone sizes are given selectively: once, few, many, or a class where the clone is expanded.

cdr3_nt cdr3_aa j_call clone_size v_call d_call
TGTGCCAGCAGCCCTCTTGGGAGCGGGGTTTCAGATACGCAGTATTTT CASSPLGSGVSDTQYF TRBJ2-3 NA TRBV7-2 TRBD2
TGTGCCAGCAAGCCCGGGGCAGGCGGCGGGAGGTGGGATGAGCAGTTCTTC CASKPGAGGGRWDEQFF TRBJ2-1 NA TRBV28 TRBD2
TGCGCCAGCAGCCAAGTGGGCAGGGGGCTAGACTATAGTGGGAAAAACGAGCAGTACTTC CASSQVGRGLDYSGKNEQYF TRBJ2-7 NA TRBV4-3 TRBD1
TGTGCCAGCAGCGTGACTAGCGGGAGGGCCCTTCAGTACTTC CASSVTSGRALQYF TRBJ2-4 NA TRBV9 TRBD2
TGTGCCAGCGCCCCTGCGGGATACAATGAGCAGTTCTTC CASAPAGYNEQFF TRBJ2-1 NA TRBV7-2 NA
TGTGCCAGCAGTTACGGGCAGGGGGCCCAAGCTTTCTTT CASSYGQGAQAFF TRBJ1-1 few TRBV6-5 TRBD1
TGTGCCAGCAGCCCGGACCAAGGACAGCCACTACACTACCTGGCTTTCTTT CASSPDQGQPLHYLAFF TRBJ1-1 NA TRBV5-4 NA
TGTGCCAGCAGCTTCGCGGGAAGGGCTAGCTACAATGAGCAGTTCTTC CASSFAGRASYNEQFF TRBJ2-1 NA TRBV28 NA
TGTGCCAGCAGCTCCCTCTACAATGAGCAGTTCTTC CASSSLYNEQFF TRBJ2-1 NA TRBV7-2 NA
TGTGCCAGCAGCCAAGGGACAGGGACTACCTACGAGCAGTACTTC CASSQGTGTTYEQYF TRBJ2-7 NA TRBV4-2 NA
TGTGCCAGCCCACTGGGGGGGGTTGATCAGCCCCAGCATTTT CASPLGGVDQPQHF TRBJ1-5 NA TRBV27 NA
TGTGCCAGCAGCTTAAGGCCGGAACAGTCCTATGGCTACACCTTC CASSLRPEQSYGYTF TRBJ1-2 NA TRBV7-2 NA
TGTGCCAGCAGCTCCAATCGGGCTAGCGGGAGTACCGGGGAGCTGTTTTTT CASSSNRASGSTGELFF TRBJ2-2 NA TRBV7-3 TRBD2
TGTGCCAGCAGCTTAACCCGGCAGGGGTCCTACAATGAGCAGTTCTTC CASSLTRQGSYNEQFF TRBJ2-1 NA TRBV7-3 NA
TGTGCCAGTAGCGGGGGACAGGGGAGGACTCAGCCCCAGCATTTT CASSGGQGRTQPQHF TRBJ1-5 NA TRBV19 TRBD1
TGTGCCAGCAGTGAATCCCGTGTTCTGTTCTTC CASSESRVLFF TRBJ2-1 few TRBV2 NA
TGTGCCAGCACGGGTAATAATTCACCCCTCCACTTT CASTGNNSPLHF TRBJ1-6 NA TRBV25-1 NA
TGCGCCAGCAAACCAACACAGGCGTCCTACGAGCAGTACTTC CASKPTQASYEQYF TRBJ2-7 NA TRBV5-1 NA
TGTGCCAGTAGTATTACTAGCGGGAGCTCCTACGAGCAGTACTTC CASSITSGSSYEQYF TRBJ2-7 NA TRBV19 TRBD2
TGTGCCAGCAGTGAATGGGGCAGGGGTGATCAGCCCCAGCATTTT CASSEWGRGDQPQHF TRBJ1-5 NA TRBV25-1 NA
TGTGCCAGCAGACGCGGGGGCCAGAACACCGGGGAGCTGTTTTTT CASRRGGQNTGELFF TRBJ2-2 NA TRBV6-1 NA
TGTGCCAGCAGCTATGCCCACCGGGACAGGGGAAGCACAGATACGCAGTATTTT CASSYAHRDRGSTDTQYF TRBJ2-3 NA TRBV9 TRBD1
TGTGCCAGCAGCCAACACGGGACAGGGACCTCGAACACCATATATTTT CASSQHGTGTSNTIYF TRBJ1-3 NA TRBV7-8 TRBD1
TGTGCCAGCAGCTCTCCCGACGGAAGCGGGAAGACCAGCACAGATACGCAGTATTTT CASSSPDGSGKTSTDTQYF TRBJ2-3 NA TRBV13 TRBD2
TGCGCCAGCAGAGTTGGGGACAGCCCCTATGGCTACACCTTC CASRVGDSPYGYTF TRBJ1-2 NA TRBV5-1 TRBD1
TGTGCCAGCAGCTTAGCAGCAGGCCAGCCCCAGCATTTT CASSLAAGQPQHF TRBJ1-5 NA TRBV7-2 NA
TGTGCCAGTAGTGGCAGGACAGGACCTAATGAAAAACTGTTTTTT CASSGRTGPNEKLFF TRBJ1-4 NA TRBV19 TRBD1
TGTGCCAGCAGCTTCGGTTGGACAGAGTACTTC CASSFGWTEYF TRBJ2-5 NA TRBV7-9 NA
TGTGCCAGCAGCTTAGCGAGCGGGGCTACCTACAATGAGCAGTTCTTC CASSLASGATYNEQFF TRBJ2-1 NA TRBV7-2 TRBD2
TGTGCCTGGAGTGTAACGGGAGATACGCAGTATTTT CAWSVTGDTQYF TRBJ2-3 NA TRBV30 NA
TGTGCCAGCAGTTACTCCAGGAACATGAACACTGAAGCTTTCTTT CASSYSRNMNTEAFF TRBJ1-1 NA TRBV6-5 NA
TGTGCCAGCAGCTTGACTAGCGGGGCTAGCACAGATACGCAGTATTTT CASSLTSGASTDTQYF TRBJ2-3 once TRBV5-4 TRBD2
TGCGCCAGCAGCCAAGTTGACCAGGGGCTCGCTCAGCCCCAGCATTTT CASSQVDQGLAQPQHF TRBJ1-5 NA TRBV4-1 NA
TGTGCCAGCAGTGCGCCGAGGACTAGCCTAGAAAACATTCAGTACTTC CASSAPRTSLENIQYF TRBJ2-4 NA TRBV6-1 TRBD2
TGTGCCAGCAGCTATCAGGGAACTAGCAATCAGCCCCAGCATTTT CASSYQGTSNQPQHF TRBJ1-5 NA TRBV7-2 NA
TGCAGCGTTTTTGTCCCCGAGAGCGGCTACACCTTC CSVFVPESGYTF TRBJ1-2 NA TRBV29-1 NA
TGTGCCAGCAGCGAGGCCGGGACAGCAACCTACGAGCAGTACTTC CASSEAGTATYEQYF TRBJ2-7 NA TRBV9 TRBD1